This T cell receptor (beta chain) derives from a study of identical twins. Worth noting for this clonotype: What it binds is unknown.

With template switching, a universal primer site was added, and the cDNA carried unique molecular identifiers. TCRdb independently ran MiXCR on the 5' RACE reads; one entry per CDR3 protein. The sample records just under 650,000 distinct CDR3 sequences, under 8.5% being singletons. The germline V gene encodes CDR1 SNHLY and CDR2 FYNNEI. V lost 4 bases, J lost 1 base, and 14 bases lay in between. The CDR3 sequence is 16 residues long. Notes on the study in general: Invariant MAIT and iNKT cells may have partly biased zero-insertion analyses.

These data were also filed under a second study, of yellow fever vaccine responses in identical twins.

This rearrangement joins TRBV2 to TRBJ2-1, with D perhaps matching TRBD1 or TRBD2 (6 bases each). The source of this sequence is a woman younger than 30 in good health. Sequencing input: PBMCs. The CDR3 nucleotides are TGTGCCAGCAGTGCAGTTCGGGGGACATCCTACAATGAGCAGTTCTTC. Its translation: CASSAVRGTSYNEQFF.